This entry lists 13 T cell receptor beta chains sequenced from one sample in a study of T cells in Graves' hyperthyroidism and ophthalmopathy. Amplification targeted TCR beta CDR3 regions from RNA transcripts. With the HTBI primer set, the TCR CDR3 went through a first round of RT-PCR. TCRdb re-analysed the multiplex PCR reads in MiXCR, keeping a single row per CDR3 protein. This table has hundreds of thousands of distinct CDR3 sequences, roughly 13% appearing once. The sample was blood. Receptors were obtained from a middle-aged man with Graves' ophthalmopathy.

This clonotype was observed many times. CDR3: CASSVDGGSSQPQHF. For the CDR3, the DNA is TGTGCCAGCAGTGTTGATGGGGGTTCCTCTCAGCCCCAGCATTTT. The chain is built from TRBV2 and TRBJ1-5; perhaps TRBD1 as D (5 bases). Trimming stripped 4 bases from V and 6 bases from J, with 16 bases between. CDR3 length: 15 residues. CDR1 SNHLY and CDR2 FYNNEI come from the germline V gene. Variable domain in full (rest from reference TRBV2 and TRBJ1-5): EPEVTQTPSHQVTQMGQEVILRCVPISNHLYFYWYRQILGQKVEFLVSFYNNEISEKSEIFDDQFSVERPDGSNFTLKIRSTKLEDSAMYFCASSVDGGSSQPQHFGDGTRLSIL.

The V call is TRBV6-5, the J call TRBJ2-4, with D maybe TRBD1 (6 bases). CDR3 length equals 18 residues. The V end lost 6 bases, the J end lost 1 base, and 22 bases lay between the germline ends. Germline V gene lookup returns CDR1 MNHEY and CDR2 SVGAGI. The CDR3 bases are TGTGCCAGCAGCTATATCCCACCAACCACAGGGGCCAAAAACATTCAGTACTTC. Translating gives CASSYIPPTTGAKNIQYF.

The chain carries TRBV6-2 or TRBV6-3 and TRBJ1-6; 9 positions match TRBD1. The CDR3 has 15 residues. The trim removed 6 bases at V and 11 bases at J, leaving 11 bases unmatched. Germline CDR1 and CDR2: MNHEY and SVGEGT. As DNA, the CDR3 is TGTGCCAGCAGGGAACCCGGGACAGGGTGGCCACCCCTCCACTTT. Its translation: CASREPGTGWPPLHF.

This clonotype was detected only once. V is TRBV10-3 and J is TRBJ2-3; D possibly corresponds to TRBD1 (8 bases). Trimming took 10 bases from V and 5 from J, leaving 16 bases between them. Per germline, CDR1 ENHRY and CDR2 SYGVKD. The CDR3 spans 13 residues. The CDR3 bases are TGTGCCACCACAGGGGGGGCGGGAGATACGCAGTATTTT. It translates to CATTGGAGDTQYF.

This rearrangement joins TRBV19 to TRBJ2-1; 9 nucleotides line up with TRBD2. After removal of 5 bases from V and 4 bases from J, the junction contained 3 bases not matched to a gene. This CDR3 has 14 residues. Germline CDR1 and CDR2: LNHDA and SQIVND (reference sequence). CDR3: CASSELAGYNEQFF. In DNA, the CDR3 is TGTGCCAGTAGTGAACTAGCGGGTTACAATGAGCAGTTCTTC.

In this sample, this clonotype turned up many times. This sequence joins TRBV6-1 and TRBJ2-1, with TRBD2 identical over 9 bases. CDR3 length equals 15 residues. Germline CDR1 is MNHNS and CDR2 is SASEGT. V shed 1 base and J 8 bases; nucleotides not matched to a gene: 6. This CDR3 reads CASSEGGRASDEQFF. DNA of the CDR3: TGTGCCAGCAGTGAAGGCGGGAGGGCCTCGGATGAGCAGTTCTTC.

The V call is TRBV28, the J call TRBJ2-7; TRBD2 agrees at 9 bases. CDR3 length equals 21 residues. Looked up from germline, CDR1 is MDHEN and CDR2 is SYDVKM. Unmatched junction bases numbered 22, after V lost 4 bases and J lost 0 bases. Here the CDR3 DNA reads TGTGCCAGCAGTTCCATAAATGTTGTGCGCCAGGCTAGCGGGGTCTCCTACGAGCAGTACTTC. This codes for CASSSINVVRQASGVSYEQYF.

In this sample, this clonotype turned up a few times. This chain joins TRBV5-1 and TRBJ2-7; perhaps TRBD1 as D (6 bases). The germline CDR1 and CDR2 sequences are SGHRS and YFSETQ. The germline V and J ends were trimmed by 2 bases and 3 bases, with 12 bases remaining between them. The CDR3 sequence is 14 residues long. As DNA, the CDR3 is TGCGCCAGCAGCTTAGGGGGTTCCTTCTACGAGCAGTACTTC. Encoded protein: CASSLGGSFYEQYF.

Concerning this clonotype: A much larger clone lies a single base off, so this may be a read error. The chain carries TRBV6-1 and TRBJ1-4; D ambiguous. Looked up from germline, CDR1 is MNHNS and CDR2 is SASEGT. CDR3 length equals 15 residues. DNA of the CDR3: TGTGCCAGCAGTGGAGCGGACGCAACTAATGAAAAACTGCTTTTT. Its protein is CASSGADATNEKLLF.

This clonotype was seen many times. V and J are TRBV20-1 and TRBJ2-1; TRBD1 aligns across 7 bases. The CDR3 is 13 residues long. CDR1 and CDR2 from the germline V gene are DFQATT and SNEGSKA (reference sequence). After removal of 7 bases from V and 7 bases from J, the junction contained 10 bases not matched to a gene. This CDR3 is CSGILQGSNEQFF. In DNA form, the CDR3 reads TGCAGTGGCATTCTACAGGGGTCGAATGAGCAGTTCTTC.

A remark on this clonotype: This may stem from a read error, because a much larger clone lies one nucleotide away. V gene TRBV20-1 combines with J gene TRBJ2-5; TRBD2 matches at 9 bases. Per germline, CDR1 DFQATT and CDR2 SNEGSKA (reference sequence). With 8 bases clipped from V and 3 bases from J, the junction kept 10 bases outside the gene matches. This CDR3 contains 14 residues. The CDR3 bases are TGCAGTCCACCGGCTAGCGGGGAGAAAGAGACCCAGTACTTC. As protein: CSPPASGEKETQYF.

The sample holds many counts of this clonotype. CDR3: CASSQERTTGTQYF. The CDR3 coding sequence is TGCGCCAGCAGCCAAGAGCGGACCACCGGTACGCAGTATTTT. The chain employs TRBV5-1 and TRBJ2-3, with D tentatively TRBD2 (5 bases). In germline, CDR1 is SGHRS, CDR2 YFSETQ. V dropped 4 bases and J dropped 8 bases, with 17 bases sitting between them. The length of the CDR3 is 14 residues.

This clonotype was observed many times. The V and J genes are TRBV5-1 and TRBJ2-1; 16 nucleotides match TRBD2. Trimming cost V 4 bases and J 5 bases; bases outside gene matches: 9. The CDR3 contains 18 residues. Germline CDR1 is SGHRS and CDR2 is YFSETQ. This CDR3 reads CASSPGLAGGPVNNEQFF. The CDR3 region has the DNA TGCGCCAGCAGCCCGGGACTAGCGGGAGGGCCGGTTAACAATGAGCAGTTCTTC.